One sample yielded the 30 T cell receptor beta chains listed below, sequenced in a study of Ad26.COV2.S vaccination and SARS-CoV-2 variants. Treatment defined: roughly 20 received Ad26.COV2.S at low or high dose, single or two shots; about 5 received placebo; per-sample allocation not given. Specimens were obtained on day 63 following the first vaccine or placebo injection. TCRdb's table, derived via immunoSEQ multiplex PCR, lists solely in-frame clones and lacks some. Seen here are hundreds of thousands of clones, about 88% observed once, and the top ten hold over 8.5%. Sequences were derived from peripheral blood, sampled in a trial of Ad26.COV2.S vaccine versus placebo. The source of these receptors is a person aged 18-65 years who received the Ad26.COV2.S COVID-19 vaccine or a placebo.

The rearrangement links TRBV30 to TRBJ2-1, with D tentatively TRBD2 (5 bases). Germline V CDR1 and CDR2: GTSNPN, SVGIG (reference sequence). The CDR3 spans 14 residues. V gave up 3 bases and J gave up 10 bases, with 19 bases separating them. The CDR3 coding sequence is TGTGCCTGGAGCCGCTCCTCGGACTCGTCAGAGCAGTTCTTC. Translation: CAWSRSSDSSEQFF.

The V gene is TRBV6-5, the J gene TRBJ1-2, with D unresolved. This CDR3 has 14 amino acids. Germline loops: CDR1 MNHEY, CDR2 SVGAGI. The V end lost 0 bases, the J end lost 4 bases, and 9 bases lay between the germline ends. The CDR3 bases are TGTGCCAGCAGTTACTCAACACCCTTCTATGGCTACACCTTC. It yields the protein CASSYSTPFYGYTF.

The CDR3 sequence: CASSMTQGYEQYF. CDR3 DNA: TGTGCCAGCAGCATGACACAGGGCTACGAGCAGTACTTC. The chain combines TRBV7-2 with TRBJ2-7; tentative D call: TRBD1 (6 bases). Trimming removed 5 bases from V and 3 bases from J, with 11 bases in between. Germline loops: CDR1 SGHTA, CDR2 FQGNSA. The CDR3 consists of 13 residues.

This chain connects TRBV3-1 (or the pseudogene TRBV3-2) to TRBJ1-5; D gene uncertain. V shed 1 base and J shed 4 bases, with 8 bases lying between them. Germline V gene lookup returns CDR1 LGHDT and CDR2 YNNKEL (reference sequence). The CDR3 is 14 amino acids. CDR3: CASSQGGRNQPQHF. The CDR3 nucleotides read TGTGCCAGCAGCCAAGGAGGCCGAAATCAGCCCCAGCATTTT.

The J gene is TRBJ2-7, the V gene TRBV5-4, with 10 bases that match TRBD2. V was clipped by 4 bases and J by 2 bases; unmatched bases: 6. The V gene's germline CDR1 is SGHNT and CDR2 YYREEE (reference sequence). The CDR3 is 15 residues long. The CDR3 coding sequence is TGTGCCAGCAGCAGGGGGGGACTAGCGCCCTACGAGCAGTACTTC. Its translation is CASSRGGLAPYEQYF.

The rearrangement joins TRBV7-2 to TRBJ1-6, with D maybe TRBD1 (6 bases). Trimming pared 2 bases from V and 5 bases from J, leaving 10 bases between. The CDR3 loop spans 15 amino acids. Germline V CDR1 and CDR2: SGHTA, FQGNSA. The CDR3 region is CASSLWTVNNSPLHF. The CDR3, as DNA: TGTGCCAGCAGCTTATGGACAGTTAATAATTCACCCCTCCACTTT. The variable domain in full, completed from reference TRBV7-2 and TRBJ1-6, reads GAGVSQSPSNKVTEKGKDVELRCDPISGHTALYWYRQSLGQGLEFLIYFQGNSAPDKSGLPSDRFSAERTGGSVSTLTIQRTQQEDSAVYLCASSLWTVNNSPLHFGNGTRLTVT.

The chain carries TRBV4-3 and TRBJ2-1; 13 positions match TRBD2. The CDR3 covers 15 residues. With V trimmed by 5 bases and J by 15 bases, 13 bases remained unmatched. Germline V lookup: CDR1 LGHNA, CDR2 YSLEER. CDR3 DNA: TGCGCCAGCAGCTCCACTAGCGGGAGGGGGTTAAAATGGTTCTTC. Translating gives CASSSTSGRGLKWFF.

In this sample, this clone turned up once. This rearrangement joins TRBV11-2 to TRBJ2-7; 15 bases fit TRBD2. The CDR3 is made up of 17 amino acids. The germline CDR1 and CDR2 sequences are SGHAT and FQNNGV. The J segment lost 0 bases and the V segment lost 5 bases, leaving 5 bases of the junction unmatched. In DNA, the CDR3 is TGTGCCAGCAGCGCCGGGACTAGCGGGGGGTTCTCCTACGAGCAGTACTTC. This encodes CASSAGTSGGFSYEQYF.

This rearrangement joins TRBV4-3 to TRBJ2-6, with 11 bases matching TRBD1. CDR3 length equals 16 residues. Germline CDR1 is LGHNA and CDR2 is YSLEER. Trimming cost V 8 bases and J 3 bases; bases outside gene matches: 6. CDR3 region: CASGGQGAGGANVLTF. The CDR3 nucleotides are TGCGCCAGCGGCGGACAGGGGGCGGGTGGGGCCAACGTCCTGACTTTC.

The gene calls are TRBV2 and TRBJ2-1; the D is unclear. The CDR3 is made up of 16 amino acids. Trimming took off 0 bases at V and 7 bases at J, with 16 bases between the two ends. CDR1 and CDR2 (germline): SNHLY, FYNNEI. The CDR3 here is CASSEAPPQVRNEQFF. CDR3 bases: TGTGCCAGCAGTGAAGCCCCCCCCCAGGTTCGGAATGAGCAGTTCTTC.

In DNA form, the CDR3 reads TGCGCCAGCAGCCTCAGGTCCGCCCAAGGTGGCTACACCTTC. Amino acids: CASSLRSAQGGYTF. V usage is TRBV5-1 and J usage is TRBJ1-2; D remains unclear. Germline values: CDR1 SGHRS, CDR2 YFSETQ. CDR3 length equals 14 residues. V lost 4 bases and J 7 bases, leaving 17 bases between the germline ends.

The chain carries TRBV19 and TRBJ2-5, with no clear D. Germline assignment: CDR1 LNHDA and CDR2 SQIVND (reference sequence). CDR3 length: 15 amino acids. V dropped 1 base and J dropped 5 bases, with 14 bases sitting between them. In DNA, the CDR3 is TGTGCCAGTAGTATAGCCGCGGTCTCTACGGAGACCCAGTACTTC. Encoded protein: CASSIAAVSTETQYF.

The CDR3 reads CASSLDGEKSYNSPLHF. Written as DNA, the CDR3 is TGTGCCAGCAGCTTGGATGGAGAGAAGTCCTATAATTCACCCCTCCACTTT. The chain has TRBV7-9 and TRBJ1-6; D unresolved. From germline, CDR1 is SEHNR and CDR2 FQNEAQ (reference sequence). V lost 3 bases, J lost 1 base, and 13 bases lay in between. The CDR3 runs to 17 residues. Using reference TRBV7-9 and TRBJ1-6 for the parts outside the CDR3, the full variable domain is DTGVSQNPRHKITKRGQNVTFRCDPISEHNRLYWYRQTLGQGPEFLTYFQNEAQLEKSRLLSDRFSAERPKGSFSTLEIQRTEQGDSAMYLCASSLDGEKSYNSPLHFGNGTRLTVT.

The gene calls are TRBV9 and TRBJ2-1; the D is unclear. The CDR3 runs 15 residues. Germline V lookup: CDR1 SGDLS, CDR2 YYNGEE. Trimming shortened V by 4 bases and J by 1 base, and 12 bases separated the two germline ends. CDR3 loop: CASSPTVGSYNEQFF. CDR3 nucleotides: TGTGCCAGCAGCCCTACTGTGGGGTCCTACAATGAGCAGTTCTTC.

The J gene is TRBJ2-1, the V gene TRBV30, with D hard to call. The CDR3 has 14 residues. Germline V gene data show CDR1 as GTSNPN and CDR2 as SVGIG (reference sequence). V gave up 4 bases and J gave up 8 bases, with 18 bases separating them. The CDR3 here is CAWTRALPPDEQFF. The CDR3 nucleotides are TGTGCCTGGACCCGGGCCTTGCCTCCCGATGAGCAGTTCTTC.

Only one count was recorded for this clone. The chain employs TRBV20-1 and TRBJ2-1; D might be TRBD1 (6 bases). The germline V and J ends were trimmed by 3 bases and 5 bases, with 17 bases remaining between them. Germline V gene data show CDR1 as DFQATT and CDR2 as SNEGSKA (reference sequence). This CDR3 has 15 amino acids. The CDR3, as DNA: TGCAGTGCTAGTCCTCGGGGACACCAAAACAATGAGCAGTTCTTC. Translation gives CSASPRGHQNNEQFF.

This sequence joins TRBV2 and TRBJ2-1; TRBD1 is a possible D gene (6 bases). This CDR3 comprises 15 residues. Trimming cost V 6 bases and J 0 bases, with 12 bases left between them. Germline CDR1 SNHLY, CDR2 FYNNEI. DNA for the CDR3: TGTGCCAGCAGCCTTACAGGGTTCTCCTACAATGAGCAGTTCTTC. Amino acid sequence: CASSLTGFSYNEQFF.

This chain uses TRBV6-5 with TRBJ1-5, with TRBD1 identical over 7 bases. Germline CDR1 MNHEY, CDR2 SVGAGI. CDR3 length equals 15 residues. V shed 6 bases and J 6 bases; nucleotides not matched to a gene: 11. The CDR3 region is CASSTDREGVQPQHF. The CDR3 DNA reads as TGTGCCAGCAGCACCGACAGGGAAGGGGTTCAGCCCCAGCATTTT.

The chain is built from TRBV15 and TRBJ1-1; 9 bases agree with TRBD1. The germline gives CDR1 LNHNV, CDR2 YYDKDF (reference sequence). J gave up 9 bases and V 0 bases, and 11 bases lay outside the gene matches. This CDR3 has 16 residues. The CDR3 here is CATSRERQGGSAQAFF. In DNA, the CDR3 is TGTGCCACCAGCAGAGAACGACAGGGGGGGAGTGCCCAAGCTTTCTTT. Drawing the rest from reference TRBV15 and TRBJ1-1, the complete variable domain is DAMVIQNPRYQVTQFGKPVTLSCSQTLNHNVMYWYQQKSSQAPKLLFHYYDKDFNNEADTPDNFQSRRPNTSFCFLDIRSPGLGDTAMYLCATSRERQGGSAQAFFGQGTRLTVV.

The chain recombines TRBV13 with TRBJ2-1; 9 positions match TRBD2. CDR1 PRHDT and CDR2 FYEKMQ come from the germline V gene (reference sequence). The CDR3 extends over 16 amino acids. J was trimmed by 6 bases and V by 5 bases; bases with no gene match: 11. This CDR3 reads CASSTARREGINEQFF. For the CDR3, the DNA is TGTGCCAGCAGCACCGCCCGGCGGGAGGGGATCAATGAGCAGTTCTTC.

The chain joins TRBV6-1 to TRBJ1-6; D remains unclear. CDR1 MNHNS and CDR2 SASEGT come from the germline V gene. The CDR3 totals 15 residues. Trimming pared 2 bases from V and 8 bases from J, leaving 13 bases between. CDR3 in DNA: TGTGCCAGCAGTGAAATAGGAAGGGCTGATTCACCCCTCCACTTT. Its protein is CASSEIGRADSPLHF.

This clone was observed a handful of times. The rearrangement links TRBV19 to TRBJ1-1; D perhaps matches TRBD1 (5 bases). Trimming left V 4 bases short and J 0 bases short, with 6 bases between. The CDR3 contains 13 residues. Germline V CDR1 and CDR2: LNHDA, SQIVND (reference sequence). The CDR3 DNA reads TGTGCCAGTAGTAAGGGGATGAACACTGAAGCTTTCTTT. Translating it yields CASSKGMNTEAFF.

CDR3 sequence (DNA): TGCGCCAGCAGCCAAGATGAAGGAACTAATGAAAAACTGTTTTTT. Translating gives CASSQDEGTNEKLFF. The chain uses TRBV4-3 and TRBJ1-4, with D uncertain. V dropped 0 bases and J dropped 1 base, with 6 bases sitting between them. The germline CDR1 and CDR2 sequences are LGHNA and YSLEER. The CDR3 covers 15 residues.

The V and J genes are TRBV28 and TRBJ1-1; D call uncertain. The germline CDR1 and CDR2 sequences are MDHEN and SYDVKM. V was clipped by 5 bases and J by 0 bases, with 10 bases between them. The CDR3 consists of 14 residues. CDR3 DNA sequence: TGTGCCAGCAGTCCGTTCCCCATGAACACTGAAGCTTTCTTT. Its protein product is CASSPFPMNTEAFF.

This clone has a single count. CDR3 region: CASTVVGRNTDTQYF. The CDR3 DNA follows: TGCGCCAGCACCGTGGTCGGGAGAAACACAGATACGCAGTATTTT. This rearrangement joins TRBV5-1 to TRBJ2-3, with D perhaps TRBD2 (6 bases). The CDR3 sequence is 15 residues long. V was pared by 6 bases and J by 2 bases, with 16 bases between. CDR1 and CDR2 from the germline V gene are SGHRS and YFSETQ.

V and J are TRBV7-2 and TRBJ2-7; 7 bases map to TRBD1. The CDR3 is 15 amino acids. Germline V gene lookup returns CDR1 SGHTA and CDR2 FQGNSA. The V segment lost 5 bases and the J segment 4 bases; nucleotides outside the gene matches: 11. CDR3 coding DNA: TGTGCCAGCAGCACAACCGGGACAGAAGCTTACGAGCAGTACTTC. The encoded protein is CASSTTGTEAYEQYF. The full variable domain, in which reference TRBV7-2 and TRBJ2-7 provide the parts outside the CDR3, is GAGVSQSPSNKVTEKGKDVELRCDPISGHTALYWYRQSLGQGLEFLIYFQGNSAPDKSGLPSDRFSAERTGGSVSTLTIQRTQQEDSAVYLCASSTTGTEAYEQYFGPGTRLTVT.

The J gene is TRBJ1-5, the V gene TRBV19; D gene unclear. V shed 3 bases and J shed 4 bases, with 10 bases lying between them. The CDR3 is made up of 14 amino acids. The germline gives CDR1 LNHDA, CDR2 SQIVND (reference sequence). CDR3 DNA: TGTGCCAGTAGTATGGCCCAGATGAATCAGCCCCAGCATTTT. This codes for CASSMAQMNQPQHF.

This chain joins TRBV6-2 or TRBV6-3 and TRBJ2-3; possible D gene TRBD2, 6 bases. The CDR3 is 15 residues long. Germline V lookup: CDR1 MNHEY, CDR2 SVGEGT. V was shortened by 0 bases and J by 4 bases, with 11 bases between the two germline ends. CDR3 DNA sequence: TGTGCCAGCAGTTACTCATCGGGAGACCCAGATACGCAGTATTTT. Its translation is CASSYSSGDPDTQYF.

In this sample, this clone turned up once. The chain has TRBV5-4 and TRBJ2-1, with 11 bases fitting TRBD2. This CDR3 is built from 14 residues. V lost 4 bases and J lost 7; bases outside the gene matches: 4. The germline CDR1 and CDR2 sequences are SGHNT and YYREEE (reference sequence). CDR3 region: CASSTSGGVNEQFF. The CDR3 DNA is TGTGCCAGCAGCACTAGCGGGGGTGTAAATGAGCAGTTCTTC.

This chain uses TRBV12-3 or TRBV12-4 with TRBJ2-7; TRBD1 is a possible D gene (5 bases). This CDR3 has 12 residues. Trimming stripped 6 bases from V and 7 bases from J, with 13 bases between. The CDR3 DNA reads TGTGCCAGCAGAGCAGGGCTAGATGAGCAGTACTTC. It codes for CASRAGLDEQYF.